This TCR beta chain appears in the sequencing data of a study of T cells in tuberculosis. The wider study: Sequenced TCRs come from CD1B-GMM tetramer-binding T cells. A South African cohort included IGRA-negative adolescents, latently infected IGRA-positive adolescents and adults with active tuberculosis.

TCRdb's table, derived via immunoSEQ multiplex PCR, lists solely in-frame clones and lacks some. The table includes over 30,000 clones, 95% to 97% detected once. Details on this clone: Its antigen is undetermined.

The study's findings and limits: Shorter CDR3-alpha in active tuberculosis partly drove smaller distances. Active tuberculosis TCR-alpha repertoires lay closer to GMM-specific TCRs than IGRA-negative controls, suggesting clonal expansion.

V shed 4 bases and J shed 8 bases, with 18 bases lying between them. Per the germline V gene, CDR1 is SGDLS and CDR2 is YYNGEE. The CDR3 has 15 residues. Source material: PBMCs. The source of this sequence is a donor between 10 and 35 years old with latent tuberculosis or without tuberculosis infection. The rearrangement joins TRBV9 to TRBJ1-4; D may be TRBD1 (6 bases). The CDR3 DNA reads TGTGCCAGCAGCCCCTACGGGGGGCGAGAAGAAAAACTGTTTTTT. Translated, it gives CASSPYGGREEKLFF.